This T cell receptor (beta chain) was captured in a study of Graves' ophthalmopathy and Graves' hyperthyroidism (dated by TCRdb to about 2018). Regarding the study in general: Peripheral blood was collected before any treatment was given, at the time of initial diagnosis. TCR beta repertoire signatures were used to distinguish Graves' ophthalmopathy from Graves' hyperthyroidism and to predict progression to ophthalmopathy. In total, 135 blood samples were TCR-sequenced: some 43 ophthalmopathy, under 80 hyperthyroidism and some 17 hyperthyroidism-to-ophthalmopathy patients. A discovery set of about 99 patients (roughly 43 ophthalmopathy, 55 to 65 stable hyperthyroidism) was enrolled to explore V-J signatures distinguishing ophthalmopathy from hyperthyroidism. For independent validation, a separate cohort was made up of approximately 19 hyperthyroidism patients plus 17 patients who later progressed from hyperthyroidism to ophthalmopathy. In a handful of hyperthyroidism patients, the T-cell repertoire of thyroid tissue was compared with the T-cell repertoire of blood. After sampling, hyperthyroidism patients received methimazole starting at 30 mg daily, and ophthalmopathy patients received high-dose intravenous methylprednisolone.

Note on this clonotype: No cognate antigen has been identified for it. Base qualities are not provided; no much larger clone lies one nucleotide away.

For repertoire sequencing, TCR beta CDR3 regions were amplified from RNA transcripts. The first round of RT-PCR was done with HTBI primers and the Qiagen OneStep RT-PCR kit, and was followed by a second round of multiplex PCR, then size selection and purification. Sequencing of the libraries was carried out on an Illumina HiSeq2000 in paired-end mode with 100 bp reads. The published analysis was carried out like this. SOAPnuke was used to process the reads, throwing out any read that had adapters, had uncalled bases, had a mean Phred below 15, or lacked an exact constant-primer or identifier match. COPE v1.2.5 was used to merge high-quality paired reads. Clonotypes were defined as unique nucleotide sequences and were aligned to IMGT TRB V, D and J references using MiTCR v1.1. The analysis was limited to V-J combinations with a frequency above 0.0001, which together covered more than 99% of repertoires. For each V-J combination, a TCR clonal expansion and chaos score was defined as F50 clonal expansion divided by the chaos observed in the TCRdist matrix. Welch's t-statistics and random forest were used to reduce features to about a dozen V-J combinations, which were fed into a naive Bayes classifier. Thyroid-blood repertoire similarity was quantified with the Morisita-Horn index. Using fastp at Q25 and MiXCR, TCRdb reprocessed the public reads and kept productive beta chains. Duplicate CDR3 protein sequences are folded into a single record with the most common DNA and genes. The authors' filters were not applied to this entry. This sample comprises a few hundred thousand distinct CDR3 sequences, about a sixth of them detected only once. 2% to 3% of the sample rests with the top ten.

A patient counted as having stable hyperthyroidism if there was no progression to ophthalmopathy within 18 months of follow-up. Patients with hyperthyroidism were aged 18 to 65 years, had been newly diagnosed, and had a disease duration of less than 2 months. Patients with other autoimmune diseases, uncontrolled infections, pregnancy or lactation were excluded from the study. Clinical symptoms, serum thyroxine, TRAb, thyroid ultrasound and orbital computed tomography were used for diagnosis. Ficoll-Paque density gradient centrifugation was used to isolate PBMCs from about 9.4 ml of fresh peripheral blood. Trizol reagent was used to extract the total RNA, and its quality was then checked on an Agilent 2100 Bioanalyzer. The germline V gene yields SNHLY for CDR1 and FYNNEI for CDR2. Trimming leaves V shorter by 6 bases and J shorter by 5 bases, with the junction holding 6 bases beyond the gene matches. Including the terminal cysteine and phenylalanine, the CDR3 comprises 14 residues. The retained sequence is limited to the CDR3, 42 bases, with the frame set at the first base.

General study outcomes and caveats: No statistical method was used to predetermine the sample size, and group allocation was not hidden from the investigators. Ophthalmopathy was separated from stable hyperthyroidism by the 13-signature model with roughly 88% sensitivity and around 81% specificity in cross-validation and with 80%/75% in the test set. Most expanded thyroid clonotypes with a frequency above 0.001 also appeared in blood, which suggests that blood repertoires may reflect the immune response in the thyroid. In validation, the model predicted ophthalmopathy progression with less than 71% sensitivity and about 73% specificity; 12 predicted patients were CT-confirmed with GO in a median of roughly 6.8 months.

This receptor chain uses TRBV2 and TRBJ2-5; 10 nucleotides in the junction match TRBD2. Sequencing was done on a sample of peripheral blood. The receptor was isolated from an adult woman with stable Graves' hyperthyroidism. The DNA is as follows: TGTGCCAGCAGAGCCGGGACTAGCGTGGAGACCCAGTACTTC. Its amino acids are CASRAGTSVETQYF.